This T cell receptor beta chain was captured by sequencing in a study of early T cells in non-severe SARS-CoV-2 infection. Study-wide background: Investigators sequenced bulk RNA drawn from unsorted whole blood, and chains remained unpaired. General study findings and limits: Private and CD4 specificities were missed by VDJdb matching, skewed to anti-spike CD8.

As part of library construction, unique molecular identifiers were attached to individual cDNA molecules. TCRdb ran MiXCR on the 5' RACE reads and lists one entry per CDR3 protein. The table lists 88,000 or so distinct CDR3 sequences, 15% of them singletons. This clonotype was detected ten times or more. Its antigen is unknown. The germline gives CDR1 SGHAT, CDR2 FQNNGV. The CDR3 runs to 16 residues. J was trimmed by 5 bases and V by 5 bases; bases with no gene match: 14. The sequencing sample was made of whole blood. This receptor was taken from an adult who was a healthcare worker with PCR-confirmed SARS-CoV-2 infection or an uninfected control (not recorded which). The V call is TRBV11-2, the J call TRBJ2-5; 7 bases align to TRBD1. The CDR3 region is CASSTRTGGTGETQYF. Here the CDR3 DNA reads TGTGCCAGCAGCACGAGGACAGGCGGTACGGGGGAGACCCAGTACTTC.